This entry lists 20 T cell receptor beta chains sequenced from one sample in a study of T cell responses to AZD1222 COVID-19 vaccine. Assay: immunoSEQ multiplex PCR; the TCRdb copy retains only in-frame clones and omits some. The table includes some 130,000 clones, 90% to 95% detected once. Sequenced here: peripheral blood, sampled on day 0 of AZD1222 vaccination. These receptors were collected from an adult in good health.

This rearrangement joins TRBV13 to TRBJ2-1; the D call may be TRBD1 or TRBD2 (5 bases each). CDR1 and CDR2 from the germline V gene are PRHDT and FYEKMQ (reference sequence). The V gene lost 2 bases and the J gene lost 9 bases, with 17 bases spanning the gap. The CDR3 totals 15 residues. CDR3 nucleotide sequence: TGTGCCAGCAGCTTACCCGGGGCTCGTCCCATTGAGCAGTTCTTC. It is translated as CASSLPGARPIEQFF.

V gene TRBV29-1 combines with J gene TRBJ2-1; D unclear. CDR3 length: 16 amino acids. With 0 bases removed from V and 1 base from J, the gap between germline ends came to 13 bases. The germline V gene has CDR1 SQVTM and CDR2 ANQGSEA. The CDR3 sequence: CSVEDLKAESYNEQFF. In nucleotides, the CDR3 is TGCAGCGTTGAAGATCTTAAGGCAGAATCCTACAATGAGCAGTTCTTC.

V gene TRBV30 combines with J gene TRBJ1-3; D gene unclear. The CDR3 has 14 amino acids. CDR1 and CDR2 from the germline V gene are GTSNPN and SVGIG (reference sequence). V was cut by 5 bases and J by 0 bases, with 11 bases left in between. The CDR3 DNA sequence: TGTGCCTGGGGCGGTCGGGACTCTGGAAACACCATATATTTT. Amino acids: CAWGGRDSGNTIYF.

CDR3 in amino acids: CASSVERGAPYEQYF. CDR3 DNA: TGTGCCAGCAGCGTAGAGCGGGGCGCCCCCTACGAGCAGTACTTC. The chain combines TRBV9 with TRBJ2-7; 7 positions match TRBD2. From germline, CDR1 is SGDLS and CDR2 YYNGEE. The CDR3 extends over 15 amino acids. V trimming: 0 bases; J trimming: 2 bases; junction bases outside the gene matches: 5.

The rearrangement links TRBV12-2 to TRBJ1-2. TRBV12-2 is a pseudogene. The CDR3 loop spans 14 amino acids. For the CDR3, the DNA is TGTGCAAGTCGCTTAGCGCATGATATCTATGGCTACACCTTC. It encodes CASRLAHDIYGYTF.

CDR3 sequence: CASRQTVNTEAFF. In DNA form, the CDR3 reads TGCGCCAGCAGACAGACCGTAAACACTGAAGCTTTCTTT. This rearrangement joins TRBV5-1 to TRBJ1-1; D remains unclear. Germline CDR1 and CDR2: SGHRS and YFSETQ. Trimming pared 5 bases from V and 2 bases from J, leaving 10 bases between. The CDR3 covers 13 residues.

This clone was detected a few times. This CDR3 is also generated by other DNA sequences in the sample. This chain links TRBV12-3 or TRBV12-4 with TRBJ2-7; weak D call: TRBD2 (6 bases). V was pared by 6 bases and J by 6 bases, with 15 bases between. The CDR3 totals 13 residues. CDR3 amino acids: CASSSGTGREQYF. In nucleotides, the CDR3 is TGTGCCAGCAGCTCCGGGACTGGGCGCGAGCAGTACTTC.

This chain links TRBV24-1 with TRBJ1-3; 9 nucleotides match TRBD1. J gave up 3 bases and V 6 bases, and 5 bases lay outside the gene matches. Germline V lookup: CDR1 KGHDR, CDR2 SFDVKD. The CDR3 is made up of 15 amino acids. The CDR3 DNA is TGTGCCACCAGTCCGACAGGGGGGCTTGGAAACACCATATATTTT. Its translation: CATSPTGGLGNTIYF.

The chain employs TRBV14 and TRBJ2-1; TRBD1 aligns across 7 bases. The CDR3 runs to 16 residues. The germline V gene encodes CDR1 SGHDN and CDR2 FVKESK. With 5 bases clipped from V and 5 bases from J, the junction kept 12 bases outside the gene matches. The CDR3 spells CASSNRDSYVDNEQFF. In DNA, the CDR3 is TGTGCCAGCAGCAACCGGGACAGCTACGTGGACAATGAGCAGTTCTTC.

This clone was seen once. The chain has TRBV2 and TRBJ2-2; TRBD2 matches at 8 bases. The CDR3 is 14 amino acids. The V gene's germline CDR1 is SNHLY and CDR2 FYNNEI. The V segment lost 0 bases and the J segment 6 bases; nucleotides outside the gene matches: 0. CDR3 DNA: TGTGCCAGCAGTGAAGCGGGACTAGCCGGGGAGCTGTTTTTT. This gives the protein CASSEAGLAGELFF.

The chain is built from TRBV6-4 and TRBJ1-4, with 8 bases matching TRBD1. V gave up 0 bases and J gave up 8 bases; unmatched junction bases: 8. This CDR3 comprises 16 residues. Per the germline V gene, CDR1 is MRHNA and CDR2 is SNTAGT. The chain's CDR3 is CASSDSIGQGVEKLFF. The CDR3 DNA follows: TGTGCCAGCAGTGACTCGATTGGACAGGGTGTCGAAAAACTGTTTTTT.

The V gene is TRBV7-6, the J gene TRBJ2-5; 7 bases line up with TRBD2. Germline V gives CDR1 SGHVS, CDR2 FNYEAQ. The CDR3 sequence is 13 residues long. With 5 bases clipped from V and 5 bases from J, the junction kept 5 bases outside the gene matches. CDR3 bases: TGTGCCAGCAGCGCAGTCGGGGGGGAGACCCAGTACTTC. It codes for CASSAVGGETQYF.

The gene calls are TRBV5-1 and TRBJ1-4, with D possibly TRBD1 on 6 matching bases. The CDR3 spans 15 residues. V was pared by 0 bases and J by 7 bases, with 13 bases between. Germline V CDR1 and CDR2: SGHRS, YFSETQ. CDR3 protein: CASSLGTVLPEKLFF. Here the CDR3 DNA reads TGCGCCAGCAGCTTGGGGACAGTACTTCCTGAAAAACTGTTTTTT.

The rearrangement links TRBV7-2 to TRBJ1-2; 8 positions agree with TRBD1. The CDR3 is made up of 14 amino acids. After removal of 1 base from V and 6 bases from J, the junction contained 4 bases not matched to a gene. Germline assignment: CDR1 SGHTA and CDR2 FQGNSA. The CDR3 DNA sequence: TGTGCCAGCAGCTTAGGGGGACAGGCTCATGGCTACACCTTC. Amino acids: CASSLGGQAHGYTF.

This chain joins TRBV19 and TRBJ2-1, with 7 nucleotides matching TRBD2. Losses at the gene ends were 8 bases for V and 10 bases for J; bases not matched to a gene: 2. Germline CDR1 is LNHDA and CDR2 is SQIVND (reference sequence). The CDR3 contains 10 residues. This CDR3 reads CASQGGEQFF. CDR3 in DNA: TGTGCCAGTCAGGGAGGGGAGCAGTTCTTC.

The chain couples TRBV5-1 to TRBJ2-3, with 8 bases lining up with TRBD1. Germline assignment: CDR1 SGHRS and CDR2 YFSETQ. The CDR3 has 15 residues. The ends lost 7 bases at V and 3 bases at J; junction bases unmatched: 10. CDR3 in DNA: TGCGCCAGCTCAGCAGGGGGCCTGGGTACAGATACGCAGTATTTT. It yields the protein CASSAGGLGTDTQYF.

The chain has TRBV19 and TRBJ2-7, with D maybe TRBD2 (6 bases). The CDR3 loop spans 15 amino acids. CDR1 and CDR2 (germline): LNHDA, SQIVND (reference sequence). Trimming cost V 3 bases and J 0 bases, with 12 bases left between them. CDR3 sequence: CASSIGAGSSYEQYF. The CDR3 nucleotides read TGTGCCAGTAGTATCGGTGCGGGGAGCTCCTACGAGCAGTACTTC.

This clone was counted a single time. The chain has TRBV12-3 or TRBV12-4 and TRBJ2-2, with a tentative D call TRBD2 (5 bases). The V end lost 7 bases, the J end lost 6 bases, and 12 bases lay between the germline ends. CDR3 length: 13 residues. The CDR3 sequence: CASKQLVAGELFF. The CDR3 region has the DNA TGTGCCAGCAAGCAACTAGTCGCCGGGGAGCTGTTTTTT.

Comment on this clone: The same CDR3 arises from other DNA sequences in this sample as well. This chain links TRBV5-1 with TRBJ1-2; possibly TRBD1 for D (6 bases). The CDR3 is 13 residues long. From germline, CDR1 is SGHRS and CDR2 YFSETQ. The V and J ends lost 2 bases and 2 bases respectively, with 7 bases between them. The CDR3 is CASSFGGNYGYTF. CDR3 coding DNA: TGCGCCAGCAGCTTCGGGGGCAACTATGGCTACACCTTC.

This rearrangement joins TRBV3-1 (or the pseudogene TRBV3-2) to TRBJ1-1; TRBD1 might be the D (5 bases). Germline V lookup: CDR1 LGHDT, CDR2 YNNKEL (reference sequence). With 5 bases removed from V and 2 bases from J, the gap between germline ends came to 9 bases. This CDR3 has 13 residues. DNA for the CDR3: TGTGCCAGCAGCGGACACCGTAACACTGAAGCTTTCTTT. The encoded protein is CASSGHRNTEAFF.